This TCR beta chain was found in a study of blood T cell repertoires in COVID-19 (dated by TCRdb to the early 2020s). Describing the broader study: Samples covering the acute and convalescent phases of COVID-19 were provided by collaborators in the United States, Italy and Spain. A de-identified subject ID, COVID-19 status, age in years and sex were almost always included in the sample metadata. The samples were drawn from two sources: the first 160 participants of the ongoing ImmuneRACE study, and 1,000 to 1,500 subjects contributed by 6 global collaborators. The material from the prospective study consisted of cDNA or gDNA derived from T cells, B-cell-depleted T cells, or PBMCs. Deeply sampled blood TCRbeta repertoires from subjects exposed to, actively infected with, or recovered from COVID-19 were included in the dataset. HLA class I and class II types, where available, came from metadata supplied by the sample provider rather than from assay-based typing. The repertoires were released in a freely available public database intended as a resource for research on the immune response to SARS-CoV-2. General study outcomes and caveats: The amount of clinical and demographic metadata varied by source and participant and was provided uncurated.

TCRbeta CDR3 regions were amplified from genomic DNA by means of the immunoSEQ Assay, a bias-controlled multiplex PCR. Per the original workflow: Nucleated cell counts per sample were estimated from amplification of reference gene primers within the assay. To quantify the absolute abundance of each unique TCRbeta CDR3 rearrangement, sequence reads were collapsed and filtered. For each sample, productive Simpson clonality was calculated by taking the square root of Simpson's diversity index across productive rearrangements. This immuneACCESS table, as held by TCRdb, lists in-frame sequences with V and J called but not all clones. Of the missing ones, under half trace to an unresolved V gene in checked studies; the others have no known cause. The DNA gave D and trimming, while V, J and clone size come from that table. This sample comprises about 65,000 clones, 80% to 95% of them detected only once. Approximately 2.9% of the sample comes from the top ten.

For this clone: Its antigen remains unidentified. Base qualities are not at hand, and no much larger clone is one base apart.

The collaborating institutions used their own protocols to collect whole blood in K2EDTA tubes. Collaborator samples were shipped for TCRbeta analysis as frozen whole blood, isolated PBMCs, or DNA extracted from either sample type. The TCR was taken from a man between 70 and 80 years old with active COVID-19. The sample comprised peripheral blood.

The nucleotides read TGTGCCAGCAGTCCCGGACAGGGGTTGCCCAGCAATCAGCCCCAGCATTTT. Its translation reads: CASSPGQGLPSNQPQHF. The rearrangement combines TRBV6-6 with TRBJ1-5; the central 9 bases match TRBD1. CDR1 is given as MNHNY and CDR2 as SVGAGI, both from the germline V gene (reference sequence). Including cysteine and phenylalanine, the CDR3 has 17 amino acids. Only CDR3 DNA is held: 51 bases, read in frame from base 1. For this chain, trimming is 5 bases at the V end and 1 base at the J end, and the number of junction bases without a gene match is 9.